One sample yielded the 26 T cell receptor beta chains listed below, sequenced in a study of shared clonotypes between healthy human individuals. Repertoires were generated with immunoSEQ multiplex PCR, while TCRdb's copy carries only in-frame clones and drops some. The table includes 2 million to 2.5 million clones, 80% to 95% detected once. Specimen: naive CD4+ T cells from PBMCs. Subset: CD45RA+ positively selected. These TCRs come from a man between 18 and 29 years old in good health. Some clones in this sample may be carry-over from other donors' samples.

This chain uses TRBV28 with TRBJ1-1; the match to TRBD1 covers 8 bases. V lost 2 bases to trimming and J lost 1 base; unmatched junction nucleotides: 15. Germline V lookup: CDR1 MDHEN, CDR2 SYDVKM. This CDR3 has 19 residues. The CDR3 region has the DNA TGTGCCAGCAGTTTAATTAGATACCGTAGCAGGGGGCAGAACACTGAAGCTTTCTTT. Its protein product is CASSLIRYRSRGQNTEAFF.

The chain combines TRBV19 with TRBJ2-7, with 9 bases fitting TRBD2. The CDR3 length is 17 residues. J lost 4 bases, V lost 1 base, and 11 bases had no gene match. Looked up from germline, CDR1 is LNHDA and CDR2 is SQIVND (reference sequence). CDR3 DNA sequence: TGTGCCAGTAGTATAGCGACCGGGACTAGCCGACCTTACGAGCAGTACTTC. Translation: CASSIATGTSRPYEQYF.

This clone was recorded once. The V call is TRBV28, the J call TRBJ1-5; 8 bases fit TRBD1. V dropped 5 bases and J dropped 4; count of bases not matched to a gene: 7. This CDR3 comprises 15 residues. Germline CDR1 and CDR2: MDHEN and SYDVKM. CDR3 protein: CASSPDDRGNQPQHF. The CDR3 region has the DNA TGTGCCAGCAGTCCCGATGACAGGGGAAATCAGCCCCAGCATTTT.

This chain uses TRBV9 with TRBJ2-5; D possibly corresponds to TRBD1 (6 bases). The CDR3 spans 13 residues. Germline CDR1 SGDLS, CDR2 YYNGEE. The V end lost 4 bases, the J end lost 2 bases, and 9 bases lay between the germline ends. CDR3 sequence (DNA): TGTGCCAGCAGCTGGGACAATCAAGAGACCCAGTACTTC. Its translation is CASSWDNQETQYF.

This clone was seen a single time. Other DNA sequences within the sample encode an identical CDR3. This rearrangement joins TRBV19 to TRBJ2-1; D remains unclear. The CDR3 sequence is 13 residues long. From germline, CDR1 is LNHDA and CDR2 SQIVND (reference sequence). V lost 3 bases and J lost 4, with 7 bases in between. The CDR3 region is CASSISRYNEQFF. DNA of the CDR3: TGTGCCAGTAGTATCTCCCGGTACAATGAGCAGTTCTTC. Based on the CDR3 plus reference TRBV19 and TRBJ2-1, the full variable domain is DGGITQSPKYLFRKEGQNVTLSCEQNLNHDAMYWYRQDPGQGLRLIYYSQIVNDFQKGDIAEGYSVSREKKESFPLTVTSAQKNPTAFYLCASSISRYNEQFFGPGTRLTVL.

This clone was found once. This rearrangement joins TRBV4-1 to TRBJ1-3, with TRBD1 identical over 12 bases. CDR3 size: 17 residues. CDR1 and CDR2 from the germline V gene are MGHRA and YSYEKL. With 1 base clipped from V and 3 bases from J, the junction kept 4 bases outside the gene matches. The CDR3 nucleotides read TGCGCCAGCAGCCAAGGGGGGACAGGGGGCTTTGGAAACACCATATATTTT. This sequence encodes CASSQGGTGGFGNTIYF.

The chain joins TRBV9 to TRBJ1-1; D unclear. V lost 0 bases to trimming and J lost 4 bases, with 10 bases between them. Germline values: CDR1 SGDLS, CDR2 YYNGEE. The CDR3 is 14 residues long. CDR3 protein: CASSVGFGSTEAFF. CDR3 sequence (DNA): TGTGCCAGCAGCGTAGGGTTCGGGAGCACTGAAGCTTTCTTT. The full variable domain, rest sourced from reference TRBV9 and TRBJ1-1, is DSGVTQTPKHLITATGQRVTLRCSPRSGDLSVYWYQQSLDQGLQFLIQYYNGEERAKGNILERFSAQQFPDLHSELNLSSLELGDSALYFCASSVGFGSTEAFFGQGTRLTVV.

This clone was recorded once. CDR3 sequence (DNA): TGTGCCAGCACCAGGGGACAGGGCTCCTACAATGAGCAGTTCTTC. The encoded protein is CASTRGQGSYNEQFF. The chain combines TRBV27 with TRBJ2-1, with 9 bases lining up with TRBD1. CDR1 MNHEY and CDR2 SMNVEV come from the germline V gene (reference sequence). This CDR3 spans 15 amino acids. The junction had 4 bases not matched to a gene; V was cut back by 7 bases and J by 0 bases.

The genes are TRBV5-1 and TRBJ2-5, with a tentative D call TRBD2 (5 bases). V was pared by 1 base and J by 5 bases, with 12 bases between. The CDR3 length is 14 residues. CDR1 and CDR2 from the germline V gene are SGHRS and YFSETQ. CDR3 in amino acids: CASSLKVPGETQYF. In DNA, the CDR3 is TGCGCCAGCAGCTTGAAGGTGCCGGGGGAGACCCAGTACTTC.

V and J are TRBV5-1 and TRBJ2-1; TRBD2 agrees at 8 bases. From germline, CDR1 is SGHRS and CDR2 YFSETQ. The CDR3 loop spans 15 amino acids. With 2 bases clipped from V and 6 bases from J, the junction kept 7 bases outside the gene matches. CDR3 sequence reads: CASSFTSGIGNEQFF. As DNA, the CDR3 is TGCGCCAGCAGCTTTACTAGCGGAATAGGCAATGAGCAGTTCTTC.

The CDR3, as DNA: TGTGCCAGCAGCTTGGGAGGTGATAGCGAGAATGAGCAGTTCTTC. Its translation is CASSLGGDSENEQFF. The rearrangement links TRBV5-6 to TRBJ2-1, with D possibly matching TRBD2 (5 bases). V lost 0 bases, J lost 7 bases, and 14 bases lay in between. The CDR3 length is 15 residues. CDR1 is SGHDT and CDR2 is YYEEEE in the germline V gene.

On this clone: Within the sample, other DNA sequences also encode this same CDR3. The genes are TRBV20-1 and TRBJ2-1, with D unresolved. CDR3 length: 11 residues. Germline V gene sequence: CDR1 DFQATT, CDR2 SNEGSKA (reference sequence). V was pared by 6 bases and J by 6 bases, with 9 bases between. In DNA, the CDR3 is TGCAGTGCCCGCGGTAGCAATGAGCAGTTCTTC. As protein: CSARGSNEQFF.

As concerns this clone: Within the sample, other DNA sequences also encode this same CDR3. The chain recombines TRBV28 with TRBJ1-2; D not certain. Trimming left V 2 bases short and J 4 bases short, with 5 bases between. Germline V gives CDR1 MDHEN, CDR2 SYDVKM. This CDR3 has 12 amino acids. CDR3 protein: CASSLGAYGYTF. CDR3 nucleotide sequence: TGTGCCAGCAGTTTAGGAGCCTATGGCTACACCTTC.

This clone was seen once. The chain is built from TRBV15 and TRBJ2-1; D uncertain. Trimming removed 0 bases at V and 9 bases at J, with 15 bases between. The germline V gene has CDR1 LNHNV and CDR2 YYDKDF (reference sequence). The CDR3 is made up of 15 amino acids. CDR3 amino acids: CATSREPSLDGEQFF. The CDR3 DNA sequence: TGTGCCACCAGCAGAGAACCCAGCCTGGACGGTGAGCAGTTCTTC. The whole variable domain, remainder taken from reference TRBV15 and TRBJ2-1, is DAMVIQNPRYQVTQFGKPVTLSCSQTLNHNVMYWYQQKSSQAPKLLFHYYDKDFNNEADTPDNFQSRRPNTSFCFLDIRSPGLGDTAMYLCATSREPSLDGEQFFGPGTRLTVL.

This sequence joins TRBV6-1 and TRBJ2-3; the D gene could be TRBD1 or TRBD2 (5 bases each). The germline V and J ends were trimmed by 0 bases and 4 bases, with 14 bases remaining between them. The CDR3 contains 16 residues. Germline CDR1 MNHNS, CDR2 SASEGT. Written as DNA, the CDR3 is TGTGCCAGCAGTGAAGCGTGGGGGAGTACAGCAGATACGCAGTATTTT. The encoded protein is CASSEAWGSTADTQYF.

The V call is TRBV27, the J call TRBJ2-7; 9 positions agree with TRBD2. Germline CDR1 MNHEY, CDR2 SMNVEV (reference sequence). This CDR3 region has 14 residues. V lost 8 bases, J lost 2 bases, and 7 bases stayed unmatched. CDR3 DNA sequence: TGTGCCAGCGGCAGCGGGAGGCGCACCTACGAGCAGTACTTC. As protein: CASGSGRRTYEQYF.

With respect to this clone: Distinct nucleotide sequences in the sample also encode this CDR3. The chain links TRBV7-2 to TRBJ2-7; 9 bases match TRBD2. This CDR3 contains 14 residues. Unmatched junction bases numbered 2, after V lost 2 bases and J lost 3 bases. CDR1 SGHTA and CDR2 FQGNSA come from the germline V gene. The CDR3 DNA sequence: TGTGCCAGCAGCTTAAGGCGGGAGGGCTACGAGCAGTACTTC. It translates to CASSLRREGYEQYF.

V and J are TRBV7-9 and TRBJ2-3, with D uncertain. V shed 8 bases and J shed 1 base, with 19 bases lying between them. This CDR3 comprises 16 residues. Germline assignment: CDR1 SEHNR and CDR2 FQNEAQ (reference sequence). In nucleotides, the CDR3 is TGTGCCAGCTTCCCGAGGTCTAGGGCAGGCACAGATACGCAGTATTTT. Its translation: CASFPRSRAGTDTQYF.

This chain uses TRBV19 with TRBJ1-2; D might be TRBD1 (6 bases). Germline V CDR1 and CDR2: LNHDA, SQIVND (reference sequence). Trimming took 5 bases from V and 8 from J, leaving 30 bases between them. This CDR3 is 18 amino acids long. The DNA for the CDR3 is TGTGCCAGTAGTGATTCCGGGACACAGGGAACTTTTTCTCTAGGCTACACCTTC. Translated, it gives CASSDSGTQGTFSLGYTF.

This chain joins TRBV28 and TRBJ2-4; TRBD1 agrees at 11 bases. From germline, CDR1 is MDHEN and CDR2 SYDVKM. J gave up 2 bases and V 10 bases, and 13 bases lay outside the gene matches. The CDR3 contains 17 residues. CDR3 in amino acids: CATTNLRDRGTKNIQYF. The CDR3 DNA is TGTGCCACCACTAATTTACGGGACAGGGGGACCAAAAACATTCAGTACTTC.

This chain connects TRBV9 to TRBJ1-4, with D uncertain. V gave up 4 bases and J gave up 7 bases, with 20 bases separating them. Per germline, CDR1 SGDLS and CDR2 YYNGEE. This CDR3 has 16 residues. The CDR3 nucleotides are TGTGCCAGCAGCCCCCGTGATCGGGTTATGGGTGAAAAACTGTTTTTT. Translated: CASSPRDRVMGEKLFF.

CDR3 nucleotides: TGTGCCTCAACTGTAACGAACACCGGGGAGCTGTTTTTT. This sequence encodes CASTVTNTGELFF. This sequence joins TRBV28 and TRBJ2-2; D gene ambiguous. This CDR3 is built from 13 residues. Germline CDR1 is MDHEN and CDR2 is SYDVKM. V lost 11 bases and J 0 bases, leaving 10 bases between the germline ends.

The chain is built from TRBV28 and TRBJ2-7; 9 nucleotides line up with TRBD2. Trimming took 11 bases from V and 0 from J; bases not matched to a gene: 5. Per germline, CDR1 MDHEN and CDR2 SYDVKM. The CDR3 has 13 residues. The CDR3 spells CASAGGSSYEQYF. The CDR3 DNA reads TGTGCCTCCGCGGGAGGGAGCTCCTACGAGCAGTACTTC.

This clone has only one observation. This chain joins TRBV11-2 and TRBJ2-7, with TRBD1 matching 7 bases. CDR1 and CDR2 from the germline V gene are SGHAT and FQNNGV. Germline trimming cut 5 bases from V and 2 bases from J; bases unmatched to any gene: 9. This CDR3 is 15 amino acids long. The CDR3 sequence is CASSHTRQGPYEQYF. Written as DNA, the CDR3 is TGTGCCAGCAGCCATACGAGACAGGGCCCCTACGAGCAGTACTTC.

The chain links TRBV28 to TRBJ2-1; weak D call: TRBD1 (5 bases). CDR1 MDHEN and CDR2 SYDVKM come from the germline V gene. The CDR3 loop spans 17 amino acids. V was pared by 6 bases and J by 9 bases, with 27 bases between. CDR3 DNA: TGTGCCAGCAGCAGCCCTGGGGCACCTCCAGGTGACGGTGAGCAGTTCTTC. Residues: CASSSPGAPPGDGEQFF.

The chain recombines TRBV30 with TRBJ2-3; 12 bases line up with TRBD2. The V segment lost 3 bases and the J segment 3 bases; nucleotides outside the gene matches: 10. The length of the CDR3 is 17 residues. CDR1 is GTSNPN, CDR2 SVGIG, per germline (reference sequence). The CDR3 nucleotides are TGTGCCTGGAGCCTCAGTCGGACTAGCGGGATTACAGATACGCAGTATTTT. Translation gives CAWSLSRTSGITDTQYF.